Below, 3 T cell receptor beta chains from the same sample are listed, as sequenced in a study of a mutant IDH1 vaccine in newly diagnosed glioma. Time point noted: week 5, during vaccination. Doses comprised 300 ug of mutant IDH1 20-mer peptide each, plus topical imiquimod. What these receptors recognize is not known. Method: immunoSEQ multiplex PCR; TCRdb's copy keeps in-frame clones and lacks some. The profile shows under 70,000 clones, about 80% of them singletons. The sequencing here drew on PBMCs, taken from a glioma patient whose treatment included an IDH1 peptide vaccine. Receptors were obtained from a man aged 25 to 40 with glioma.

In this sample, this clone turned up a few times. The rearrangement joins TRBV4-2 to TRBJ1-3; D gene unclear. Trimming took 1 base from V and 0 from J, leaving 7 bases between them. This CDR3 is built from 15 residues. Germline values: CDR1 LGHNA, CDR2 YNFKEQ. The DNA for the CDR3 is TGTGCCAGCAGCCAAGCTCAAAGCTCTGGAAACACCATATATTTT. This translates into CASSQAQSSGNTIYF.

J is TRBJ2-3 and V is TRBV7-9; TRBD1 might be the D (6 bases). Germline V gene sequence: CDR1 SEHNR, CDR2 FQNEAQ (reference sequence). The CDR3 is 15 residues long. Trimming cost V 1 base and J 5 bases, with 13 bases left between them. The CDR3 spells CASSLGQDPRDTQYF. CDR3 in DNA: TGTGCCAGCAGCTTAGGACAGGACCCCCGAGATACGCAGTATTTT. Supplemented by reference TRBV7-9 and TRBJ2-3, the full variable domain reads DTGVSQNPRHKITKRGQNVTFRCDPISEHNRLYWYRQTLGQGPEFLTYFQNEAQLEKSRLLSDRFSAERPKGSFSTLEIQRTEQGDSAMYLCASSLGQDPRDTQYFGPGTRLTVL.

The chain carries TRBV5-5 and TRBJ2-5; TRBD2 agrees at 10 bases. The CDR3 runs 17 residues. Germline CDR1 SGHKS, CDR2 YYEKEE (reference sequence). Germline trimming cut 4 bases from V and 5 bases from J; bases unmatched to any gene: 14. CDR3 sequence reads: CASSPSASGRPWETQYF. DNA of the CDR3: TGTGCCAGCAGCCCGTCGGCTAGCGGGAGACCCTGGGAGACCCAGTACTTC.